Listed here are 20 T cell receptor beta chains from one sample, sequenced in a study of T cells after yellow fever vaccination. TCRdb recomputed calls from the 5' RACE reads with MiXCR, one row per CDR3 protein. Here the sample spans roughly 45,000 distinct CDR3 sequences, 5% to 7% being singletons. This specimen was PBMCs, either bulk or a sorted T-cell subset (CD4+, CD8+, memory, or dextramer-sorted; not recorded which), taken 45 days after the yellow fever booster vaccination. These receptors came from a man younger than 40 who received the YFV17D yellow fever vaccine.

This clonotype appeared many times. The chain is built from TRBV5-1 and TRBJ2-7; TRBD1 matches 8 bases. The V segment lost 3 bases and the J segment 2 bases; nucleotides outside the gene matches: 4. This CDR3 comprises 14 residues. Germline CDR1 SGHRS, CDR2 YFSETQ. CDR3 nucleotides: TGCGCCAGCAGCTGGAGGACAGGGACCTACGAGCAGTACTTC. Protein: CASSWRTGTYEQYF.

To note about this clonotype: At one of its ends the junction is not consistent with the germline gene, which may arise from a read error. CDR3 sequence (DNA): TGTGCCAGCAACTTGGGTAACACTGAAGCTTTCTTT. It encodes CASNLGNTEAFF. V is TRBV5-4 and J is TRBJ1-1, with unresolved D. This CDR3 spans 12 amino acids. Germline CDR1 and CDR2: SGHNT and YYREEE (reference sequence).

This clonotype came up a few times. The J gene is TRBJ2-1, the V gene TRBV24-1; 9 nucleotides line up with TRBD2. V lost 4 bases and J lost 6; bases outside the gene matches: 12. Per germline, CDR1 KGHDR and CDR2 SFDVKD. This CDR3 has 17 amino acids. The CDR3 DNA follows: TGTGCCACCAGTGACCCCGGACTAGCGATGCGGGGCAATGAGCAGTTCTTC. Translating gives CATSDPGLAMRGNEQFF.

The table lists this clonotype with many counts. The chain links TRBV20-1 to TRBJ2-3; weak D call: TRBD2 (6 bases). CDR3 length equals 14 residues. Trimming shortened V by 3 bases and J by 2 bases, and 12 bases separated the two germline ends. Per the germline V gene, CDR1 is DFQATT and CDR2 is SNEGSKA (reference sequence). The CDR3: CSASRTTATDTQYF. DNA for the CDR3: TGCAGTGCTAGTAGGACTACCGCCACAGATACGCAGTATTTT.

This clonotype was counted ten times or more. The chain recombines TRBV12-3 or TRBV12-4 with TRBJ2-6; no definite D call. The CDR3 is 15 residues long. V shed 8 bases and J shed 1 base, with 12 bases lying between them. The CDR3 sequence is CASEVRASGANVLTF. The DNA of the CDR3 is TGTGCCAGCGAGGTACGAGCTTCTGGGGCCAACGTCCTGACTTTC.

This clonotype was recorded at least ten times. The J gene is TRBJ2-2, the V gene TRBV7-6; D unclear. Germline V gene data show CDR1 as SGHVS and CDR2 as FNYEAQ. V dropped 10 bases and J dropped 6 bases, with 18 bases sitting between them. The CDR3 extends over 14 amino acids. CDR3 in amino acids: CAIQIIRAPGELFF. DNA for the CDR3: TGTGCCATCCAAATCATTCGGGCCCCCGGGGAGCTGTTTTTT.

This sequence joins TRBV14 and TRBJ1-5; D is ambiguous. This CDR3 has 15 amino acids. Germline V gene data show CDR1 as SGHDN and CDR2 as FVKESK. With 1 base removed from V and 3 bases from J, the gap between germline ends came to 10 bases. The CDR3 loop reads CASSQGVHANQPQHF. CDR3 nucleotide sequence: TGTGCCAGCAGCCAAGGTGTCCACGCCAATCAGCCCCAGCATTTT.

CDR3 DNA: TGTGCCAGCAGCCAAGTAGTTGTTGGGGCCAACGTCCTGACTTTC. Its translation is CASSQVVVGANVLTF. This rearrangement joins TRBV3-1 to TRBJ2-6; D remains ambiguous. CDR1 is LGHDT, CDR2 YNNKEL, per germline (reference sequence). V was shortened by 1 base and J by 3 bases, with 7 bases between the two germline ends. The CDR3 has 15 residues.

The table lists this clonotype with many counts. This sequence joins TRBV7-9 and TRBJ2-7; D gene unclear. The germline V gene encodes CDR1 SEHNR and CDR2 FQNEAQ (reference sequence). The CDR3 is 13 residues long. V was cut by 4 bases and J by 0 bases, with 7 bases left in between. The CDR3 loop reads CASSSWVSYEQYF. CDR3 DNA sequence: TGTGCCAGCAGCTCCTGGGTCTCCTACGAGCAGTACTTC.

This clonotype has just a few counts. The V gene is TRBV20-1, the J gene TRBJ2-3; D not certain. There are 21 residues in the CDR3. V was pared by 1 base and J by 0 bases, with 29 bases between. CDR1 is DFQATT and CDR2 is SNEGSKA in the germline V gene (reference sequence). CDR3 DNA sequence: TGCAGTGCTAGAGGACCCCTGGTGAGACTCGCTGGAACCTCTAGCACAGATACGCAGTATTTT. It yields the protein CSARGPLVRLAGTSSTDTQYF.

This clonotype showed up many times. The DNA for the CDR3 is TGCGCCAGCAGTGAAGTACAGGGATCACTCTACGAGCAGTACTTC. As protein: CASSEVQGSLYEQYF. The chain employs TRBV10-2 and TRBJ2-7; D is perhaps TRBD1 (6 bases). Trimming took off 3 bases at V and 3 bases at J, with 15 bases between the two ends. The CDR3 is made up of 15 amino acids. Germline lookup yields CDR1 WSHSY and CDR2 SAAADI.

By share of the sample, this clonotype is medium-sized. This chain uses TRBV6-4 with TRBJ2-3; D perhaps matches TRBD2 (5 bases). Trimming cost V 4 bases and J 6 bases, with 20 bases left between them. CDR1 and CDR2 (germline): MRHNA, SNTAGT. The CDR3 is made up of 16 amino acids. This chain's CDR3 is CASSVSLEGGVDTQYF. The CDR3 region has the DNA TGTGCCAGCAGTGTTAGCCTGGAAGGAGGTGTGGATACGCAGTATTTT.

This clonotype has just a few counts. This chain uses TRBV12-3 or TRBV12-4 with TRBJ2-3; no definite D call. The CDR3 length is 16 residues. Trimming cost V 8 bases and J 0 bases, with 18 bases left between them. The CDR3 DNA sequence: TGTGCCAGCTCCCCGAGGTTGGTCAGGAGCACAGATACGCAGTATTTT. Encoded protein: CASSPRLVRSTDTQYF.

This clonotype has a count of ten or more. The chain uses TRBV10-2 and TRBJ2-4, with TRBD1 matching over 10 bases. With V trimmed by 5 bases and J by 3 bases, 7 bases remained unmatched. Germline CDR1 and CDR2: WSHSY and SAAADI. This CDR3 has 16 residues. The CDR3 coding sequence is TGCGCCAGCAGTCCTACCGGGACAGGGGTCAAAAACATTCAGTACTTC. This codes for CASSPTGTGVKNIQYF.

This clonotype was observed once. V is TRBV3-1 and J is TRBJ2-3; D is uncertain. V lost 11 bases and J 2 bases, leaving 20 bases between the germline ends. This CDR3 region has 15 residues. From germline, CDR1 is LGHDT and CDR2 YNNKEL (reference sequence). The CDR3, as DNA: TGTGCCTGCTCCCCGACCGGGTGGCCCACAGATACGCAGTATTTT. Protein product: CACSPTGWPTDTQYF.

This clonotype came up many times. V is TRBV6-2 or TRBV6-3 and J is TRBJ2-5; TRBD1 matches 7 bases. Trimming cost V 7 bases and J 5 bases; bases outside gene matches: 7. The germline gives CDR1 MNHEY, CDR2 SVGEGT. The CDR3 loop spans 13 amino acids. The DNA of the CDR3 is TGTGCCAGCACGAAGGACAGGAGGGAGACCCAGTACTTC. This sequence encodes CASTKDRRETQYF.

This clonotype appeared a few times. This chain joins TRBV12-3 or TRBV12-4 and TRBJ1-2; D not certain. This CDR3 comprises 14 residues. The V gene lost 3 bases and the J gene lost 7 bases, with 15 bases spanning the gap. DNA for the CDR3: TGTGCCAGCAGTTTGAGAGACATTCGGGGTGGCTACACCTTC. Its translation: CASSLRDIRGGYTF.

This clonotype was recorded a few times. The chain joins TRBV20-1 to TRBJ2-1, with 11 bases identical to TRBD2. J lost 1 base, V lost 0 bases, and 5 bases had no gene match. CDR1 is DFQATT, CDR2 SNEGSKA, per germline (reference sequence). The CDR3 has 17 residues. The DNA of the CDR3 is TGCAGTGCTAGAGAGAGGAGGACTAGCGGGTCCTACAATGAGCAGTTCTTC. It specifies CSARERRTSGSYNEQFF.

This clonotype was observed at least ten times. V and J are TRBV9 and TRBJ2-7; TRBD1 aligns across 7 bases. Losses at the gene ends were 0 bases for V and 0 bases for J; bases not matched to a gene: 9. This CDR3 has 17 residues. Germline CDR1 and CDR2: SGDLS and YYNGEE. The CDR3 region is CASSVAPGQPSSYEQYF. The CDR3 region has the DNA TGTGCCAGCAGCGTAGCTCCGGGACAGCCAAGCTCCTACGAGCAGTACTTC.

The sample holds a few counts of this clonotype. The gene calls are TRBV11-2 and TRBJ2-3, with D possibly matching TRBD2 (5 bases). The CDR3 is made up of 16 amino acids. Looked up from germline, CDR1 is SGHAT and CDR2 is FQNNGV. V was clipped by 1 base and J by 0 bases, with 11 bases between them. CDR3 nucleotides: TGTGCCAGCAGCTTAGGCTCACTAGGCAGCACAGATACGCAGTATTTT. Its translation: CASSLGSLGSTDTQYF.